Detailed here is one TCR beta chain. The sample holds many counts of this clone. Its antigen is currently not known. Mismatch with germline at one junction end may stem from a read error. The read ends 3 residues before the CDR3 terminus; that terminus is restored from the germline J gene. The record originates from a study of T cell clonality in common variable immunodeficiency (dated by TCRdb to the mid-2010s). Broad study findings and their caveats: The authors noted that sequencing repertoires of T cell subpopulations would be needed to clarify what caused the increased clonality in CVID. Reportedly, TCRbeta sequences from CVID had fewer deletions and N-nucleotide insertions, and highly modified clones with 13 or more V deletions were absent from CVID. CVID subjects shared fewer TCRbeta clones with each other than healthy controls did (p < 0.0001). TCRbeta clonality was higher in CVID subjects than in healthy controls (t-test p = 0.018), and the increase was most characteristic of about a third of subjects. Correlations between repertoire features and clinical complications were limited by patient heterogeneity within the CVID cohort. Despite equal DNA input, controls averaged about 81,820 unique sequences per sample versus about 31,547 in CVID samples.

Both CVID patients and healthy controls were predominantly of Caucasian heritage. Heparinized peripheral whole blood samples of roughly 5 to 8.5 ml were collected from each donor. Genomic DNA from adults with common variable immune deficiency (CVID) and from healthy adult controls was the source for sequencing TCRbeta CDR3 repertoires. There were roughly 22 healthy adult volunteers in the control group (around 12 female and 10 or so male), ranging in age from roughly 23 to 70 years, with a mean age of almost 35. Diluted blood was subjected to density centrifugation over Hypaque 1077 or Ficoll-Paque for isolation of peripheral blood mononuclear cells. Genomic DNA was obtained from unsorted mononuclear cells using either Qiagen column purification or a centrifugation-based method. CVID samples and control samples contributed equivalent amounts of genomic DNA as sequencing input. For every sample, a 60 bp segment covering the rearranged TCRbeta CDR3 region was amplified and then sequenced. The immunoSEQ assay, a bias-corrected multiplex PCR with high-throughput sequencing, was employed for TCRbeta amplification. The study's own analysis went as follows. Every unique nucleotide sequence counted as a clone and was annotated with V, D and J genes, copy number and frequency. Sequences were labeled productive if in frame, and non-productive if out of frame or containing stop codons. As previously described, clonality was calculated on the basis of Shannon's entropy. Mean CDR3 Kyte-Doolittle hydropathy was derived from the predicted amino acid sequences of productive clones. Using the R hclust function, scaled V gene usage was clustered hierarchically with Manhattan distance and complete linkage. Clone sharing by CDR3 amino acid sequence was assessed by resampling 12 repertoires per group over 100 rounds. The repertoires were screened for some 70 published EBV-specific TCRbeta sequences and roughly 240 published CMV-specific TCRbeta sequences. After two CVID samples that produced fewer than 10,000 sequences were dropped from the analysis, 42 CVID repertoires remained. TCRdb's version of the immuneACCESS table is confined to in-frame rearrangements and falls short of the full clone set. An unresolved V gene accounts for under half of the shortfall where checked; the remainder is of unknown origin. V, J and clone size reflect that table, while D and trimming were determined from the DNA. In this sample the table shows about 39,000 clones, and no singletons are among them. 1.3% to 1.5% of the sample is held by the ten biggest clonotypes.

CDR1 and CDR2 were assigned from the germline V gene (reference sequence) as DFQATT and SNEGSKA. There are 18 amino acids in the CDR3, from cysteine to phenylalanine inclusive. The DNA has 45 bases, all within the CDR3, and is read from base 1. The sequence was collected from a person aged 18-70 years in good health. The V and J genes are TRBV20-1 and TRBJ2-2; 13 central bases correspond to TRBD2. The sequenced sample consisted of peripheral blood mononuclear cells. Partial CDR3 DNA: TGCAGTCCTAGAGACTATACTAGCGGGAGGGCCGAGGCCGGGGAG. This encodes CSPRDYTSGRAEAGE. The full CDR3 reads CSPRDYTSGRAEAGELFF.